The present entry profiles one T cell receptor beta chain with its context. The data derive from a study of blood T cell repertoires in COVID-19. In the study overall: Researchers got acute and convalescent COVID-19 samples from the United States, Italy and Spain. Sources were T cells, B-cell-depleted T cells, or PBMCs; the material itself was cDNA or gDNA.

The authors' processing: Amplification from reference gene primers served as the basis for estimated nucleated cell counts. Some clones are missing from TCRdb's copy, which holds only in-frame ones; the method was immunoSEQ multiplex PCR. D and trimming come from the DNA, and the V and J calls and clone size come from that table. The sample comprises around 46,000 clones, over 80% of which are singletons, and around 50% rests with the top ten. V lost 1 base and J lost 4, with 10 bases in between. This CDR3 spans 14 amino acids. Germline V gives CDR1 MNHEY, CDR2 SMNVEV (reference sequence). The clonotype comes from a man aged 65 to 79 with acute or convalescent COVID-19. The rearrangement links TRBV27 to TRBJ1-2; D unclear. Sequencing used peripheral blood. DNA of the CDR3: TGTGCCAGCAGTTTATTCCCCAGGCGCTATGGCTACACCTTC. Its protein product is CASSLFPRRYGYTF.